The 23 T cell receptor beta chains listed next were all sequenced from one sample in a study of cytomegalovirus exposure and HLA in healthy donors. PCR primers comprised 60 Vbeta and 13 Jbeta primers. Clones were sequenced by immunoSEQ multiplex PCR, and TCRdb holds only the in-frame ones, with some missing. The sample totals 130,000 or so clones. The source material was PBMCs. These TCRs come from a woman aged 40 to 55 in good health and CMV-seronegative.

The chain has TRBV27 and TRBJ2-1, with TRBD2 identical over 7 bases. The germline gives CDR1 MNHEY, CDR2 SMNVEV (reference sequence). The J segment lost 8 bases and the V segment lost 6 bases, leaving 4 bases of the junction unmatched. The CDR3 contains 12 residues. The CDR3, as DNA: TGTGCCAGCAGGACTAGCCCTCATGAGCAGTTCTTC. This translates into CASRTSPHEQFF.

V and J are TRBV18 and TRBJ2-7; D unclear. V dropped 5 bases and J dropped 3 bases, with 11 bases sitting between them. Germline CDR1 reads KGHSH; CDR2 reads LQKENI. The CDR3 is 13 amino acids. Here the CDR3 reads CASSTSRDYEQYF. The CDR3 nucleotides are TGTGCCAGCTCAACATCTCGTGACTACGAGCAGTACTTC.

The V call is TRBV7-3, the J call TRBJ1-4, with 11 bases aligning to TRBD1. Germline trimming cut 4 bases from V and 7 bases from J; bases unmatched to any gene: 8. Germline assignment: CDR1 SGHTA and CDR2 FQGTGA. The CDR3 loop spans 16 amino acids. The CDR3 reads CASSSLDRGRGEKLFF. In DNA form, the CDR3 reads TGTGCCAGCAGCTCGCTGGACAGGGGGCGAGGTGAAAAACTGTTTTTT.

The chain has TRBV7-2 and TRBJ1-4, with TRBD1 matching over 9 bases. V shed 6 bases, J shed 3 bases, and the junction held 11 bases outside the gene matches. CDR3 length: 17 amino acids. CDR1 is SGHTA and CDR2 is FQGNSA in the germline V gene. The CDR3 bases are TGTGCCAGCAGAACCGGGACAGGGATTATCCCTAATGAAAAACTGTTTTTT. This translates into CASRTGTGIIPNEKLFF.

The chain is built from TRBV27 and TRBJ2-5, with 10 bases matching TRBD2. This CDR3 comprises 15 residues. Looked up from germline, CDR1 is MNHEY and CDR2 is SMNVEV (reference sequence). Germline trimming cut 6 bases from V and 5 bases from J; bases unmatched to any gene: 9. CDR3 in amino acids: CASSGSGGISETQYF. In DNA form, the CDR3 reads TGTGCCAGCAGCGGTAGCGGGGGGATCTCGGAGACCCAGTACTTC.

J is TRBJ2-7 and V is TRBV6-6; D possibly corresponds to TRBD1 (5 bases). V gave up 2 bases and J gave up 5 bases, with 13 bases separating them. In germline, CDR1 is MNHNY, CDR2 SVGAGI (reference sequence). CDR3 size: 14 residues. CDR3: CASSYVRAIHEQYF. In nucleotides, the CDR3 is TGTGCCAGCAGTTACGTCAGGGCAATCCACGAGCAGTACTTC.

This chain joins TRBV19 and TRBJ2-2, with TRBD2 matching 9 bases. The CDR3 is made up of 15 amino acids. Trimming removed 3 bases from V and 7 bases from J; junction bases left unmatched: 6. CDR1 and CDR2 (germline): LNHDA, SQIVND (reference sequence). CDR3 bases: TGTGCCAGTAGTATGGGCGGGGGGGCCGTCGGGGAGCTGTTTTTT. Translation: CASSMGGGAVGELFF.

The chain uses TRBV6-1 and TRBJ1-2; TRBD1 matches 11 bases. V lost 0 bases, J lost 4 bases, and 1 base stayed unmatched. Germline values: CDR1 MNHNS, CDR2 SASEGT. The CDR3 is 15 residues long. The CDR3 reads CASSEAGTGGYGYTF. In DNA, the CDR3 is TGTGCCAGCAGTGAAGCTGGGACAGGGGGCTATGGCTACACCTTC.

The genes are TRBV11-1 and TRBJ1-2, with a possible D match to TRBD1 (6 bases). CDR3 length: 14 residues. CDR1 and CDR2 from the germline V gene are SGHAT and FQDESV (reference sequence). V shed 5 bases and J shed 1 base, with 11 bases lying between them. In DNA, the CDR3 is TGTGCCAGCAGCCCCGGACAGATTAACTATGGCTACACCTTC. Its protein is CASSPGQINYGYTF.

As DNA, the CDR3 is TGTGCCATCAGCCGCAGGACAGGGGAGAGCTATGGCTACACCTTC. Its translation is CAISRRTGESYGYTF. This chain links TRBV10-3 with TRBJ1-2; the match to TRBD1 covers 9 bases. This CDR3 spans 15 amino acids. Losses at the gene ends were 6 bases for V and 4 bases for J; bases not matched to a gene: 9. Germline CDR1 reads ENHRY; CDR2 reads SYGVKD.

The rearrangement joins TRBV7-9 to TRBJ2-7, with unresolved D. CDR3 size: 13 residues. CDR1 SEHNR and CDR2 FQNEAQ come from the germline V gene (reference sequence). Trimming pared 10 bases from V and 3 bases from J, leaving 16 bases between. The CDR3 loop is CATASEPLYEQYF. The CDR3 bases are TGTGCCACAGCGTCCGAGCCCCTCTACGAGCAGTACTTC. The complete variable domain, with remaining parts taken from reference TRBV7-9 and TRBJ2-7, reads DTGVSQNPRHKITKRGQNVTFRCDPISEHNRLYWYRQTLGQGPEFLTYFQNEAQLEKSRLLSDRFSAERPKGSFSTLEIQRTEQGDSAMYLCATASEPLYEQYFGPGTRLTVT.

The J gene is TRBJ2-7, the V gene TRBV5-5; possible D gene TRBD2, 5 bases. The V and J ends lost 3 bases and 9 bases respectively, with 10 bases between them. CDR3 length: 11 amino acids. The germline CDR1 and CDR2 sequences are SGHKS and YYEKEE (reference sequence). In DNA, the CDR3 is TGTGCCAGCAGCTCGGAGGTAGGGCAGTACGTC. Protein product: CASSSEVGQYV.

The V gene is TRBV2, the J gene TRBJ2-7; D may be TRBD1 (5 bases). The V gene's germline CDR1 is SNHLY and CDR2 FYNNEI. Trimming took 6 bases from V and 6 from J, leaving 6 bases between them. The CDR3 sequence is 10 residues long. This CDR3 reads CASSQGEQYV. CDR3 sequence (DNA): TGTGCCAGCAGCCAGGGCGAGCAGTACGTC.

Turning to this clone: Sequence at one end of the junction differs from germline and may be a read error. The chain couples TRBV11-1 to TRBJ2-1; 11 bases agree with TRBD2. The CDR3 runs 17 residues. Germline values: CDR1 SGHAT, CDR2 FQDESV (reference sequence). The CDR3 is CASGLGEASGGRNEQFF. The CDR3 region has the DNA TGTGCCAGCGGCTTAGGGGAGGCTAGCGGGGGGAGAAATGAGCAGTTCTTC.

CDR3 in amino acids: CASTSSTDTQYF. DNA of the CDR3: TGCGCCAGCACTTCTAGCACAGATACGCAGTATTTT. The J gene is TRBJ2-3, the V gene TRBV5-1, with D unclear. Germline CDR1 reads SGHRS; CDR2 reads YFSETQ. CDR3 length: 12 residues. Trimming stripped 6 bases from V and 0 bases from J, with 5 bases between.

V and J are TRBV6-1 and TRBJ2-7; 9 bases are a match to TRBD1. The CDR3 has 16 amino acids. The germline V gene encodes CDR1 MNHNS and CDR2 SASEGT. J was trimmed by 4 bases and V by 4 bases; bases with no gene match: 11. This CDR3 reads CASSGPGQGRFYEQYV. In DNA form, the CDR3 reads TGTGCCAGCAGTGGGCCGGGACAGGGAAGGTTTTACGAGCAGTACGTC.

This chain uses TRBV2 with TRBJ1-6; D unresolved. The germline V gene has CDR1 SNHLY and CDR2 FYNNEI. V lost 0 bases and J 0 bases, leaving 9 bases between the germline ends. The CDR3 consists of 17 residues. CDR3 sequence (DNA): TGTGCCAGCAGTGAAGCGCGGAGGGACTCCTATAATTCACCCCTCCACTTT. Residues: CASSEARRDSYNSPLHF.

As regards this clone: This sample also contains other DNA sequences that code for the same CDR3. This sequence joins TRBV7-8 and TRBJ2-7, with 8 bases matching TRBD1. V was clipped by 0 bases and J by 0 bases; unmatched bases: 4. This CDR3 is built from 16 residues. Germline CDR1 SGHVS, CDR2 FQNEAQ. The CDR3 DNA reads as TGTGCCAGCAGCTTAGCCAGGACAGGGAGCTCCTACGAGCAGTACGTC. Its translation: CASSLARTGSSYEQYV.

J is TRBJ1-6 and V is TRBV6-5; D is possibly TRBD1 (5 bases). Germline CDR1 is MNHEY and CDR2 is SVGAGI. CDR3 length equals 13 residues. V gave up 6 bases and J gave up 7 bases, with 10 bases separating them. The chain's CDR3 is CASRRGSNSPLHF. The CDR3 DNA sequence: TGTGCCAGCAGAAGGGGATCCAATTCACCCCTCCACTTT.

This sequence joins TRBV15 and TRBJ1-4; 7 bases match TRBD1. The trim removed 9 bases at V and 3 bases at J, leaving 7 bases unmatched. Germline loops: CDR1 LNHNV, CDR2 YYDKDF (reference sequence). This CDR3 contains 14 residues. This CDR3 is CATQYRGSNEKLFF. CDR3 nucleotides: TGTGCCACACAATACAGGGGCTCTAATGAAAAACTGTTTTTT.

V and J are TRBV7-9 and TRBJ2-6; D gene ambiguous. This CDR3 is built from 15 residues. Trimming took 3 bases from V and 0 from J, leaving 6 bases between them. Germline CDR1 reads SEHNR; CDR2 reads FQNEAQ (reference sequence). CDR3 residues: CASSFRFSGANVLTF. DNA of the CDR3: TGTGCCAGCAGCTTCCGGTTCTCTGGGGCCAACGTCCTGACTTTC.

The DNA of the CDR3 is TGTGCCAGTAGTATTAGAGGGGGCGTCAATCAGCCCCAGCATTTT. Protein product: CASSIRGGVNQPQHF. The V call is TRBV19, the J call TRBJ1-5; TRBD1 agrees at 7 bases. The junction had 5 bases not matched to a gene; V was cut back by 3 bases and J by 3 bases. In germline, CDR1 is LNHDA, CDR2 SQIVND (reference sequence). This CDR3 is 15 amino acids long.

In the case of this clone: Germline and junction disagree at one end, which may indicate a read error. At the DNA level, this CDR3 is encoded by other sequences in the same sample as well. The DNA of the CDR3 is TGCGCCAGCCGTGGTGAGGTTAACACTGAAGCTTTCTTT. Translated, it gives CASRGEVNTEAFF. V and J are TRBV2 and TRBJ1-1; D is unclear. This CDR3 is 13 amino acids long. Germline V gene data show CDR1 as SNHLY and CDR2 as FYNNEI.